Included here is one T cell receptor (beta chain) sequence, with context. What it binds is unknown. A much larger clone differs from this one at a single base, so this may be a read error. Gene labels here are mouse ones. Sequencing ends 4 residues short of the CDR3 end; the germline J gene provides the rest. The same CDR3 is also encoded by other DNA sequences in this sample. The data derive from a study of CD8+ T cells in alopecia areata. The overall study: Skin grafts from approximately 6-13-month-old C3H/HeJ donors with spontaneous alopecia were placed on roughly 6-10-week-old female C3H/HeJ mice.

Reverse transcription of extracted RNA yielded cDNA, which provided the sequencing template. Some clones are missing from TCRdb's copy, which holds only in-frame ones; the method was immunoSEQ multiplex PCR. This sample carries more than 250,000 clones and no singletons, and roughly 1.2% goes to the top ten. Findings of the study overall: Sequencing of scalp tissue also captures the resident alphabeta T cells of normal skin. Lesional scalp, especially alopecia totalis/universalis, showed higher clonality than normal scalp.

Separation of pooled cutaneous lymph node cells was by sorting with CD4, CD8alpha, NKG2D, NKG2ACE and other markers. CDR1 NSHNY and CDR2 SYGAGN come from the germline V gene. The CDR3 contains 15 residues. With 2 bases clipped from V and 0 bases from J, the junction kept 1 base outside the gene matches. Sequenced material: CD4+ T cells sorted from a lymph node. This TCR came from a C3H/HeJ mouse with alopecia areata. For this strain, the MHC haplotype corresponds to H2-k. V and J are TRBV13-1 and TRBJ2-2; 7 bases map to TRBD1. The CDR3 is CASSDRGSNTGQLYF. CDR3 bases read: TGTGCCAGCAGTGACAGGGGGTCAAACACCGGG.